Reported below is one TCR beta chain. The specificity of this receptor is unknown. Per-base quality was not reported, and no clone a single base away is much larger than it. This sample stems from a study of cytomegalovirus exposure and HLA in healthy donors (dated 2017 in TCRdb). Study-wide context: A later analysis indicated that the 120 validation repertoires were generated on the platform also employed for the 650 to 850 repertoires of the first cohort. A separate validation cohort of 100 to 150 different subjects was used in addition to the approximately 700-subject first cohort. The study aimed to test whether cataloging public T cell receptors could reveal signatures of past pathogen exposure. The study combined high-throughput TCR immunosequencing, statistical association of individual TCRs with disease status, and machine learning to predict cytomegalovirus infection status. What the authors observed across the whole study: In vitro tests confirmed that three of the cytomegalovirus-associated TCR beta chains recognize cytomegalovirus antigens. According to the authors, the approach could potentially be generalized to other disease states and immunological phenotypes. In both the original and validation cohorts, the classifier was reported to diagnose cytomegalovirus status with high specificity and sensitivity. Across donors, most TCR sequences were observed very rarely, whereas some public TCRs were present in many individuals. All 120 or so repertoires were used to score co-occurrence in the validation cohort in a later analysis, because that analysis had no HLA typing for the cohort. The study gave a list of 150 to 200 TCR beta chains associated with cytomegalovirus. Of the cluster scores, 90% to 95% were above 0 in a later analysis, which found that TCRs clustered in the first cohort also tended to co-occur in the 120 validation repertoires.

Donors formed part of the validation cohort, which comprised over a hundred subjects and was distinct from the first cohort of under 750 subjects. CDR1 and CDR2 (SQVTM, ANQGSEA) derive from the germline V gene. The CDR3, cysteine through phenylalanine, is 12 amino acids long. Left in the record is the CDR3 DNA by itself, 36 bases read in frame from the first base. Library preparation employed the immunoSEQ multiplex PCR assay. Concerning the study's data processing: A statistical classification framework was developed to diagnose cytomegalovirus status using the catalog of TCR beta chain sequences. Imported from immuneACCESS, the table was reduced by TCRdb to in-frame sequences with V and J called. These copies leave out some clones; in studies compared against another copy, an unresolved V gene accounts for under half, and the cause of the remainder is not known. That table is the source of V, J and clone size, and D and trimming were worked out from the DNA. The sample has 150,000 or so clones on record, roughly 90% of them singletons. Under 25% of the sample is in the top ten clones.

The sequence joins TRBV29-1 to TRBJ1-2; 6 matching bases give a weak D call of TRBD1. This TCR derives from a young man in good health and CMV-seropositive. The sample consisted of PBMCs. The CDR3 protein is CSSLGGSYGYTF. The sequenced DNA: TGCAGTTCTTTAGGGGGAAGCTATGGCTACACCTTC.